These T cell receptor beta chains were read from a single sample in a study of cytomegalovirus exposure and HLA in healthy donors. The assay was immunoSEQ multiplex PCR, and TCRdb's table has in-frame clones only and misses some. The table lists some 120,000 clones, around 64% of them singletons, with approximately 8.6% in the top ten. Sequencing input: PBMCs. The receptor source for this set is a man under 40 in good health and CMV-seropositive. Each CDR3 is given with its conserved first and last residue. D genes are given only for firm matches. Clone size, where shown, is once, few, many, or a class for clones that have expanded.

j_call clone_size v_call d_call cdr3_nt cdr3_aa
TRBJ1-2 few TRBV10-3 - TGTGCCATCACCAAGACAGGTGAGGGCTCGCGCTACACCTTC CAITKTGEGSRYTF
TRBJ2-3 - TRBV5-6 TRBD2 TGTGCCAGCAGCTCAATTGGCCTAGCGGGAGCGGATACGCAGTATTTT CASSSIGLAGADTQYF
TRBJ1-1 - TRBV30 - TGTGCCTGGAGCGCTTCGAGGGGGATAGGATGGAACACTGAAGCTTTCTTT CAWSASRGIGWNTEAFF
TRBJ2-3 - TRBV18 TRBD2 TGTGCCAGCTCACCAGGGCTAGCGGGAGGCATCAGCACAGATACGCAGTATTTT CASSPGLAGGISTDTQYF
TRBJ1-2 - TRBV6-1 - TGTGCCAGCAGTGAAGAGAGAGCTCGAGGCTACACCTTC CASSEERARGYTF
TRBJ1-4 - TRBV5-1 TRBD1 TGCGCCAGCAGCTTGGGGTTTGGGACAGGGAATGAAAAACTGTTTTTT CASSLGFGTGNEKLFF
TRBJ1-5 few TRBV30 - TGTGCCTGGAGTGGCCCCAGGGATGGCAATCAGCCCCAGCATTTT CAWSGPRDGNQPQHF
TRBJ1-1 - TRBV27 - TGTGCCAGCAGCCCCTCCTATTCGAACACTGAAGCTTTCTTT CASSPSYSNTEAFF
TRBJ2-1 few TRBV11-2 - TGTGCCAGCAGCTTCTCAGGCTACAATGAGCAGTTCTTC CASSFSGYNEQFF
TRBJ2-5 once TRBV6-5 - TGTGCCACCGGGACCGGAGGGGAGACCCAGTACTTC CATGTGGETQYF
TRBJ1-2 - TRBV7-9 - TGTGCCAGCAGCTTTAATACTCCAAGGGGGACGGTGAGCTACACCTTC CASSFNTPRGTVSYTF
TRBJ1-5 - TRBV6-5 - TGTGCCAGCAGCCAGGGGAATCAGCCCCAGCATTTT CASSQGNQPQHF
TRBJ1-2 - TRBV7-9 - TGTGCCAGCAGCTTACAGGGTATTGACTATGGCTACACCTTC CASSLQGIDYGYTF
TRBJ2-2 few TRBV5-6 TRBD1 TGTGCCAGCAGCTTAATAGGACAGGGGAACACCGGGGAGCTGTTTTTT CASSLIGQGNTGELFF
TRBJ2-1 few TRBV11-3 - TGTGCCAGCAGCTTAGAACAAACAAGTGAGCAGTTCTTC CASSLEQTSEQFF
TRBJ1-2 - TRBV2 - TGTGCCAGCGAGCCACAGGGCTCTTATGGCTACACCTTC CASEPQGSYGYTF
TRBJ1-5 once TRBV5-6 - TGTGCCAGCAGCTTGTGGCAGGGGTATAGCAATCAGCCCCAGCATTTT CASSLWQGYSNQPQHF
TRBJ1-3 - TRBV7-2 TRBD1 TGTGCCAGCAGCTCGGGGACAGGTGGAAACACCATATATTTT CASSSGTGGNTIYF
TRBJ2-1 - TRBV11-2 TRBD2 TGTGCCAGCAGCTTAGCCGGGAGGGTCAATGAGCAGTTCTTC CASSLAGRVNEQFF
TRBJ1-1 - TRBV29-1 - TGCAGCGCTACGCCGGGGGGGGCGGATACTGAAGCTTTCTTT CSATPGGADTEAFF
TRBJ2-3 - TRBV27 - TGTGCCAGCAGCTACCTCTCCACAGATACGCAGTATTTT CASSYLSTDTQYF
TRBJ2-1 - TRBV29-1 TRBD2 TGCAGCGTAGCCGGGACTAGCGGCTCCTACAATGAGCAGTTCTTC CSVAGTSGSYNEQFF
TRBJ2-1 - TRBV7-9 - TGTGCCAGCAGCGCGGCGGACTCTCGTTCGTTCGGTGAGCAGTTCTTC CASSAADSRSFGEQFF
TRBJ2-1 - TRBV27 TRBD2 TGTGCCAGCAGTTTCCCGACCCTAGCGGGAATCAATGAGCAGTTCTTC CASSFPTLAGINEQFF
TRBJ1-1 few TRBV18 TRBD1 TGTGCCAGCTCACCCAACGGACAGGGGGCCCATGTCGAAGCTTTCTTT CASSPNGQGAHVEAFF
TRBJ1-5 - TRBV5-1 - TGCGCCAGCAGCTTGGAAGGTGGAGGGGGCAATCAGCCCCAGCATTTT CASSLEGGGGNQPQHF
TRBJ2-6 - TRBV27 TRBD1 TGTGCCAGCAGTTCCCCGACAGGGGCTGGACTCGCTGGGGCCAACGTCCTGACTTTC CASSSPTGAGLAGANVLTF
TRBJ1-5 - TRBV4-3 - TGCGCCAGCAGCCAAGAACAGGGCAGCAATCAGCCCCAGCATTTT CASSQEQGSNQPQHF
TRBJ2-3 - TRBV10-3 TRBD2 TGTGCCATCAGTTCTAGCGGGGGGTTCACAGATACGCAGTATTTT CAISSSGGFTDTQYF
TRBJ2-3 - TRBV30 TRBD1 TGTGCCTGGAGTGGTTTTCTCAGGGGGATCACAGATACGCAGTATTTT CAWSGFLRGITDTQYF
TRBJ2-2 - TRBV7-7 TRBD1 TGTGCTAGCAGCCTTGACAGGGTAGAGACCGGGGAGCTGTTTTTT CASSLDRVETGELFF
TRBJ2-7 - TRBV7-2 TRBD2 TGTGCCAGCAGCGGACTAGCGGGGGGGCCCAACGAGCAGTACTTC CASSGLAGGPNEQYF
TRBJ2-3 - TRBV7-6 - TGTGCCAGCAGCTTAAAAGGACTGACGCAAGATACGCAGTATTTT CASSLKGLTQDTQYF
TRBJ1-5 once TRBV21-1 - TGTGCCAGCAGCAACGTCGGCAGGAGGGAAAGCGGAACTCAGCCCCAGCATTTT CASSNVGRRESGTQPQHF
TRBJ2-7 - TRBV7-8 TRBD2 TGTGCCAGCAGTCGTAGCGGGGGGGATAAGTACGAGCAGTACTTC CASSRSGGDKYEQYF
TRBJ2-7 - TRBV5-1 TRBD1 TGCGCCAGCAGCTTCGGGACAGGGTTCGAGCAGTACTTC CASSFGTGFEQYF
TRBJ1-3 - TRBV7-2 TRBD1 TGTGCCAGCAGCAGTAGGGACAGGGGAAACACCATATATTTT CASSSRDRGNTIYF
TRBJ1-2 - TRBV11-2 TRBD1 TGTGCCAGCAGCTTAGAAGGGGGCAGACATGGCTACACCTTC CASSLEGGRHGYTF
TRBJ2-6 once TRBV5-1 - TGCGCCAGCAGCTTTTACGGGACTCTGCTTGGGGCCAACGTCCTGACTTTC CASSFYGTLLGANVLTF
TRBJ1-1 - TRBV6-5 TRBD1 TGTGCCAGCAGTTACGAACAGGGGTCCACTGAAGCTTTCTTT CASSYEQGSTEAFF